What follows are 24 T cell receptor beta chains derived from one specimen sequenced in a study of T cells in Graves' hyperthyroidism and ophthalmopathy. The investigators amplified TCR beta CDR3 regions from RNA transcripts. HTBI primers were the set used in a first-round RT-PCR of the TCR CDR3. TCRdb independently ran MiXCR on the multiplex PCR reads; one entry per CDR3 protein. The sample carries around 700,000 distinct CDR3 sequences, about 35% recorded once. The sample comprised blood. These receptors all stem from a middle-aged woman with Graves' hyperthyroidism.

The chain joins TRBV30 to TRBJ1-1; TRBD1 might be the D (5 bases). The CDR3 extends over 11 amino acids. The germline V and J ends were trimmed by 1 base and 10 bases, with 10 bases remaining between them. From germline, CDR1 is GTSNPN and CDR2 SVGIG (reference sequence). Here the CDR3 DNA reads TGTGCCTGGAGTGGGGGCCTAGGAGCTTTCTTT. Its protein product is CAWSGGLGAFF.

Regarding this clonotype: With a much larger clone just one base away, this may be a read error. V and J are TRBV19 and TRBJ1-2; perhaps TRBD1 as D (5 bases). There are 15 residues in the CDR3. Per the germline V gene, CDR1 is LNHDA and CDR2 is SQIVND (reference sequence). Trimming cost V 3 bases and J 4 bases, with 15 bases left between them. The CDR3 loop is CASSIGGDGAYGYTF. The CDR3 region has the DNA TGTGCCAGTAGTATTGGCGGTGACGGGGCCTATGGCTACACCTTC.

A few counts support this clonotype. With a much larger clone just one base away, this may be a read error. The genes are TRBV9 and TRBJ1-3; 8 nucleotides line up with TRBD1. The V segment lost 3 bases and the J segment 4 bases; nucleotides outside the gene matches: 12. CDR3 length: 17 residues. The germline V gene has CDR1 SGDLS and CDR2 YYNGEE. The CDR3 is CASSDPGTGGAGNTIYF. In DNA, the CDR3 is TGTGCCAGCAGCGACCCCGGGACAGGCGGAGCCGGAAACACCATATATTTT.

This clonotype was observed at least ten times. The gene calls are TRBV24-1 and TRBJ1-3; D might be TRBD1 (5 bases). The CDR3 consists of 15 residues. The V end was cut by 4 bases, the J end by 4 bases, with 13 bases between. Germline V gene data show CDR1 as KGHDR and CDR2 as SFDVKD. CDR3 residues: CATSDPGTAGNTIYF. The CDR3, as DNA: TGTGCCACCAGTGACCCCGGGACGGCGGGAAACACCATATATTTT.

The sample holds a few counts of this clonotype. The rearrangement uses TRBV12-3 or TRBV12-4 and TRBJ1-5, with D tentatively TRBD1 (5 bases). The V end lost 5 bases, the J end lost 7 bases, and 18 bases lay between the germline ends. CDR3 length: 15 residues. This CDR3 reads CASSMGLAGYQPQHF. The DNA for the CDR3 is TGTGCCAGCAGTATGGGTTTGGCAGGGTACCAGCCCCAGCATTTT.

This clonotype was seen more than once but under ten times. The J gene is TRBJ1-1, the V gene TRBV12-3 or TRBV12-4; 7 positions match TRBD1. The CDR3 is 13 amino acids. With 8 bases clipped from V and 5 bases from J, the junction kept 8 bases outside the gene matches. In DNA form, the CDR3 reads TGTGCCAGCTCCAGGGGGATGACAACTGAAGCTTTCTTT. Amino acid sequence: CASSRGMTTEAFF.

The chain employs TRBV7-2 and TRBJ2-7; D is possibly TRBD1 (7 bases). Germline CDR1 and CDR2: SGHTA and FQGNSA. The V end was cut by 5 bases, the J end by 1 base, with 18 bases between. This CDR3 comprises 16 residues. In DNA form, the CDR3 reads TGTGCCAGCAGCCTCGTAGGGGGCGGGGAGTCCTACGAGCAGTACTTC. As protein: CASSLVGGGESYEQYF.

With respect to this clonotype: A junction boundary mismatches the germline segment, possibly from a read error. The chain carries TRBV5-1 and TRBJ2-6; weak D call: TRBD1 (5 bases). The CDR3 runs to 16 residues. Germline V lookup: CDR1 SGHRS, CDR2 YFSETQ. The CDR3 sequence: CANSLDGHSGANVLTF. CDR3 in DNA: TGCGCCAACAGCTTGGACGGACACTCTGGGGCCAACGTCCTGACTTTC.

In its sample, this clonotype was seen a few times. The rearrangement links TRBV12-5 to TRBJ1-2; 9 bases line up with TRBD1. This CDR3 region has 16 residues. J gave up 3 bases and V 1 base, and 6 bases lay outside the gene matches. Germline lookup yields CDR1 LGHNT and CDR2 FRNRAP. The CDR3 DNA follows: TGTGCTAGTGGTTTGGGACCGGGACAGGGATACTATGGCTACACCTTC. It encodes CASGLGPGQGYYGYTF.

With regard to this clonotype: A single base separates this from a much larger clone, so it may be a read error. The chain couples TRBV20-1 to TRBJ2-7; D is undetermined. The CDR3 consists of 11 residues. With 4 bases removed from V and 3 bases from J, the gap between germline ends came to 7 bases. Germline V CDR1 and CDR2: DFQATT, SNEGSKA (reference sequence). Here the CDR3 reads CSAKLSYEQYF. The CDR3 nucleotides read TGCAGTGCTAAACTGAGCTACGAGCAGTACTTC.

This clonotype has at least ten counts. The chain links TRBV7-2 to TRBJ2-7; D tentatively fits TRBD1 or TRBD2 (5 bases each). The CDR3 consists of 14 residues. Germline V gene data show CDR1 as SGHTA and CDR2 as FQGNSA. The ends were cut back, 5 bases at V and 3 bases at J, with 14 bases in the middle. This chain's CDR3 is CASSPRDGGYEQYF. The CDR3 DNA reads TGTGCCAGCAGCCCTCGGGACGGAGGCTACGAGCAGTACTTC.

This clonotype was seen ten or more times. The rearrangement uses TRBV20-1 and TRBJ1-2, with D unclear. Trimming took off 3 bases at V and 4 bases at J, with 9 bases between the two ends. CDR3 length equals 12 residues. Germline V gene data show CDR1 as DFQATT and CDR2 as SNEGSKA (reference sequence). The CDR3 loop reads CSASQEFYGYTF. In DNA, the CDR3 is TGCAGTGCTAGTCAGGAGTTCTATGGCTACACCTTC.

This clonotype came up once. The chain combines TRBV19 with TRBJ1-1; D is possibly TRBD1 (5 bases). The CDR3 spans 14 residues. Germline V gene data show CDR1 as LNHDA and CDR2 as SQIVND (reference sequence). Trimming pared 1 base from V and 4 bases from J, leaving 10 bases between. CDR3 nucleotide sequence: TGTGCCAGTAGTATAGTTCTCAGGGCCACTGAAGCTTTCTTT. Translated, it gives CASSIVLRATEAFF. Using reference TRBV19 and TRBJ1-1 for the parts outside the CDR3, the full variable domain is DGGITQSPKYLFRKEGQNVTLSCEQNLNHDAMYWYRQDPGQGLRLIYYSQIVNDFQKGDIAEGYSVSREKKESFPLTVTSAQKNPTAFYLCASSIVLRATEAFFGQGTRLTVV.

The V gene is TRBV10-3, the J gene TRBJ2-7; D is perhaps TRBD1 (6 bases). Germline CDR1 ENHRY, CDR2 SYGVKD. Trimming pared 11 bases from V and 1 base from J, leaving 15 bases between. This CDR3 has 13 amino acids. CDR3: CAGRDTRSYEQYF. DNA of the CDR3: TGTGCCGGCAGGGACACCCGATCCTACGAGCAGTACTTC.

This clonotype was picked up many times. This chain connects TRBV14 to TRBJ1-1, with D tentatively TRBD1 (6 bases). Germline CDR1 SGHDN, CDR2 FVKESK. The V and J ends lost 4 bases and 8 bases respectively, with 11 bases between them. This CDR3 has 12 amino acids. CDR3 amino acids: CASSLDRWEAFF. The CDR3 region has the DNA TGTGCCAGCAGCCTCGACAGGTGGGAAGCTTTCTTT.

This clonotype showed up many times. Written as DNA, the CDR3 is TGTGCCAGCAGTCCGAAACTAGCGGGGGAGGAGACCCAGTACTTC. Translated, it gives CASSPKLAGEETQYF. The gene calls are TRBV12-3 or TRBV12-4 and TRBJ2-5; TRBD2 matches 11 bases. V dropped 5 bases and J dropped 5; count of bases not matched to a gene: 7. The CDR3 runs to 15 residues.

The genes are TRBV14 and TRBJ1-1, with a weak D call TRBD1 (5 bases). The CDR3 covers 14 residues. Germline V gene data show CDR1 as SGHDN and CDR2 as FVKESK. Trimming took off 4 bases at V and 4 bases at J, with 13 bases between the two ends. In nucleotides, the CDR3 is TGTGCCAGCAGCCGCCCCAGGGTCCTCACTGAAGCTTTCTTT. Protein: CASSRPRVLTEAFF.

This clonotype was recorded a few times. Here the CDR3 DNA reads TGTGCCAGCAGTTTAGGGGGGCCAGGGAATAGCAATCAGCCCCAGCATTTT. Protein product: CASSLGGPGNSNQPQHF. The gene calls are TRBV12-3 or TRBV12-4 and TRBJ1-5, with a weak D call TRBD1 (6 bases). The CDR3 length is 17 residues. With 1 base removed from V and 0 bases from J, the gap between germline ends came to 13 bases.

V gene TRBV12-3 or TRBV12-4 combines with J gene TRBJ2-7; no definite D call. Deletions cut 5 bases from V and 7 bases from J, with 15 bases between. There are 13 residues in the CDR3. The CDR3 DNA follows: TGTGCCAGCAGTCTCGGTTTGGGCGCAGAGCAGTACTTC. Protein product: CASSLGLGAEQYF.

The chain combines TRBV15 with TRBJ1-2; the D gene is possibly TRBD1 (6 bases). CDR1 is LNHNV, CDR2 YYDKDF, per germline (reference sequence). Trimming pared 0 bases from V and 9 bases from J, leaving 14 bases between. The CDR3 sequence is 14 residues long. CDR3 sequence reads: CATSRETGPASYTF. CDR3 sequence (DNA): TGTGCCACCAGCAGAGAGACAGGCCCAGCCAGCTACACCTTC.

The V and J genes are TRBV20-1 and TRBJ2-5, with TRBD2 matching 9 bases. The CDR3 runs 15 residues. With 3 bases clipped from V and 3 bases from J, the junction kept 8 bases outside the gene matches. The germline V gene encodes CDR1 DFQATT and CDR2 SNEGSKA (reference sequence). The CDR3 here is CSARGELAGKETQYF. CDR3 nucleotide sequence: TGCAGTGCTAGGGGGGAGCTAGCGGGGAAAGAGACCCAGTACTTC.

Note on this clonotype: This may stem from a read error, because a much larger clone lies one nucleotide away. The chain carries TRBV10-3 and TRBJ1-5; 8 bases are shared with TRBD1. Trimming at V came to 5 bases and at J to 8 bases, leaving 11 bases not matched to a gene. Germline lookup yields CDR1 ENHRY and CDR2 SYGVKD. There are 15 residues in the CDR3. The CDR3 nucleotides read TGTGCCATCAGTTACTCGCAGACAGGGGAGGAGCCCCAGCATTTT. Protein product: CAISYSQTGEEPQHF.

This chain connects TRBV20-1 to TRBJ1-5, with a possible D match to TRBD1 (5 bases). The CDR3 has 14 amino acids. Trimming left V 4 bases short and J 6 bases short, with 16 bases between. CDR1 is DFQATT, CDR2 SNEGSKA, per germline (reference sequence). The CDR3 sequence is CSATREGLGQPQHF. The DNA of the CDR3 is TGCAGTGCTACGAGGGAGGGGTTAGGTCAGCCCCAGCATTTT.

This clonotype was counted between two and nine times. In nucleotides, the CDR3 is TGTGCCAGCAGCACCCTGGGTGGGGGGAATTCACCCCTCCACTTT. As protein: CASSTLGGGNSPLHF. The chain recombines TRBV3-1 with TRBJ1-6; maybe TRBD1 (5 bases). The germline V gene has CDR1 LGHDT and CDR2 YNNKEL (reference sequence). CDR3 size: 15 residues. Trimming stripped 5 bases from V and 7 bases from J, with 15 bases between. The full variable domain, its missing parts supplied by reference TRBV3-1 and TRBJ1-6, is DTAVSQTPKYLVTQMGNDKSIKCEQNLGHDTMYWYKQDSKKFLKIMFSYNNKELIINETVPNRFSPKSPDKAHLNLHINSLELGDSAVYFCASSTLGGGNSPLHFGNGTRLTVT.